The entry below describes one T cell receptor (beta chain). This entry is derived from a study of blood T cell repertoires in COVID-19. About the study: From T cells, B-cell-depleted T cells, or PBMCs came the material, which was cDNA or gDNA.

V shed 6 bases and J shed 12 bases, with 12 bases lying between them. The CDR3 sequence is 11 residues long. Only in-frame clones appear in the TCRdb table, and some are missing; sequencing was by immunoSEQ multiplex PCR. The sample includes about 190,000 clones, 60% to 85% of them seen just once. This chain connects TRBV12-3 or TRBV12-4 to TRBJ2-1, with D maybe TRBD2 (5 bases). Sequences were obtained from peripheral blood. This receptor was obtained from a man aged 60-69 years with active or convalescent COVID-19. The CDR3 coding sequence is TGTGCCAGCAGCCCGTCGGGGTGGCAGTTCTTC. Protein product: CASSPSGWQFF.